This T cell receptor beta chain was sequenced during a study of CD4 T cells in relation to SARS-CoV-2 and coronaviruses. The CDR3 has 18 residues. TCRdb's table, derived via immunoSEQ multiplex PCR, lists solely in-frame clones and lacks some. The data show about 41,000 clones, with 82% seen just once and 4.5% held by the top ten. A remark on this clone: Its antigen is not identified.

CD4 enrichment then naive enrichment separated naive from memory CD4+ cells. Findings and caveats of the study: Roughly 65% of donors had memory CD4+ clonotypes crossrecognizing SARS-CoV-2 and common cold coronavirus spike.

This clonotype was obtained from an adult with COVID-19. The chain employs TRBV1 and TRBJ2-2; no check of the table's D call, TRBD1, against the DNA was made. TRBV1 is listed as a pseudogene. Sequenced: naive CD4+ T cells from PBMCs, cultured in vitro. Subset meaning: naive CD4+ T cells isolated by negative enrichment. In DNA form, the CDR3 reads TGCACCAGCAGCCCCACCCCTTTCCGAGACAGGGGCACCGGGGAGCTGTTTTTT. Encoded protein: CTSSPTPFRDRGTGELFF.